These 3 T cell receptor beta chains came from one sample sequenced in a study of blood T cell dynamics during melanoma immunotherapy. Clones were read by immunoSEQ multiplex PCR, and TCRdb kept only the in-frame ones, dropping some. The profile covers 6,300 or so clones, with around 90% appearing a single time and around 12% taken by the ten largest. Sample time point: pre-treatment baseline. The source material was cell-free DNA from blood, sampled from a patient treated with checkpoint blockade. These receptors all stem from a human donor with melanoma.

This clone was observed a single time. V usage is TRBV11-2 and J usage is TRBJ1-4, with D possibly matching TRBD1 (6 bases). This CDR3 region has 14 residues. The V gene's germline CDR1 is SGHAT and CDR2 FQNNGV. Trimming stripped 5 bases from V and 7 bases from J, with 14 bases between. CDR3 loop: CASSPRGLGEKLFF. CDR3 nucleotides: TGTGCCAGCAGCCCCCGGGGGCTAGGTGAAAAACTGTTTTTT.

The chain couples TRBV6-6 to TRBJ1-1; D unresolved. This CDR3 spans 15 amino acids. The V gene's germline CDR1 is MNHNY and CDR2 SVGAGI (reference sequence). V dropped 0 bases and J dropped 0 bases, with 8 bases sitting between them. CDR3 sequence: CASSYSDGLNTEAFF. CDR3 coding DNA: TGTGCCAGCAGTTACTCTGACGGATTGAACACTGAAGCTTTCTTT.

The gene calls are TRBV19 and TRBJ2-1; 10 bases fit TRBD1. V lost 0 bases to trimming and J lost 11 bases; unmatched junction nucleotides: 19. Germline-derived CDR1 and CDR2 are LNHDA and SQIVND (reference sequence). There are 19 residues in the CDR3. CDR3 sequence (DNA): TGTGCCAGTAGTATAGAAGGCCGGGACAGGGGTCCTTTGGGTTCTCAGCAGTTCTTC. Translated: CASSIEGRDRGPLGSQQFF.